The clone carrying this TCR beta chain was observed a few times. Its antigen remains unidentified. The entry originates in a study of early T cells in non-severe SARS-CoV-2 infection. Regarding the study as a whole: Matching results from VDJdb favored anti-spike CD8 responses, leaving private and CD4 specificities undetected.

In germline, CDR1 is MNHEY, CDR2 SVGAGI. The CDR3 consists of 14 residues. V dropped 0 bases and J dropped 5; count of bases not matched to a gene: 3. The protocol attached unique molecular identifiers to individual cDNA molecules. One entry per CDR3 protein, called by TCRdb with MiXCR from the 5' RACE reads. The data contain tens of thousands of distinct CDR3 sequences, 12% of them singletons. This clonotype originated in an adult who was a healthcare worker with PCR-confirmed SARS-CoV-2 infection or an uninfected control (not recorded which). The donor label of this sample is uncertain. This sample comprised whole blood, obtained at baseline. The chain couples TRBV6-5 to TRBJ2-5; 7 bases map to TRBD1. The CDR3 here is CASSYSGGLETQYF. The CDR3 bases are TGTGCCAGCAGTTACTCAGGGGGCTTGGAGACCCAGTACTTC.